This T cell receptor beta chain came from a study of blood T cell repertoires in COVID-19. The wider study: Some COVID-19 samples were acute and others convalescent; all came from the United States, Italy and Spain. T cells, B-cell-depleted T cells, or PBMCs provided the cDNA or gDNA that served as material.

CDR1 and CDR2 (germline): LGHNT, FRNRAP. The CDR3 sequence is 14 residues long. J gave up 7 bases and V 1 base, and 4 bases lay outside the gene matches. The authors' processing: From reference gene primer amplification, estimates of nucleated cell counts were derived. TCRdb's table, derived via immunoSEQ multiplex PCR, lists solely in-frame clones and lacks some. V, J and clone size were drawn from that table, and D and trimming were deduced from the DNA. This sample has some 250,000 clones, with more than 70% found just once. This TCR derives from a man older than 75 with acute or convalescent COVID-19. The sample consisted of peripheral blood. The V call is TRBV12-5, the J call TRBJ2-1; 7 nucleotides align to TRBD1. DNA for the CDR3: TGTGCTAGTGGTTTGGGACAGGGAATGAATGAGCAGTTCTTC. It yields the protein CASGLGQGMNEQFF. Full variable domain (rest looked up from reference TRBV12-5 and TRBJ2-1): DARVTQTPRHKVTEMGQEVTMRCQPILGHNTVFWYRQTMMQGLELLAYFRNRAPLDDSGMPKDRFSAEMPDATLATLKIQPSEPRDSAVYFCASGLGQGMNEQFFGPGTRLTVL.